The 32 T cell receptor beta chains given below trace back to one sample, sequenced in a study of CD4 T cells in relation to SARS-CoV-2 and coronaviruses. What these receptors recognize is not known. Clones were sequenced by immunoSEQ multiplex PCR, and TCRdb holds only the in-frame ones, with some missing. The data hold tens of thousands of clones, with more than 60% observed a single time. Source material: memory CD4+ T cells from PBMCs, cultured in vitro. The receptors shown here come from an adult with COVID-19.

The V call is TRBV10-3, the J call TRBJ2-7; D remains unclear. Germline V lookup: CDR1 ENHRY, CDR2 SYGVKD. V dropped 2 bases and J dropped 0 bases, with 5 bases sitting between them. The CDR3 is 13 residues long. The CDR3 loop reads CAISEDRSYEQYF. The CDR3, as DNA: TGTGCCATCAGTGAGGACCGCTCCTACGAGCAGTACTTC.

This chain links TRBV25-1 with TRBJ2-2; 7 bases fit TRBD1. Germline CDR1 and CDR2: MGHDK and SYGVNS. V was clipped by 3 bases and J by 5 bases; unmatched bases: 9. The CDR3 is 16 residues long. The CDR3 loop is CASSDPVQGWTGELFF. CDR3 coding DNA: TGTGCCAGCAGTGATCCGGTACAGGGGTGGACCGGGGAGCTGTTTTTT.

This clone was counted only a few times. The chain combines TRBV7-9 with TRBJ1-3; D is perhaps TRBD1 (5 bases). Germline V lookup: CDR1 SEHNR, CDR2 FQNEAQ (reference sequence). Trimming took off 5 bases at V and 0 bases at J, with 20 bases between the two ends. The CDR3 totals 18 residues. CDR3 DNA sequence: TGTGCCAGCAGCCCTCGGGGGGTCCGTGGGGGCTCTGGAAACACCATATATTTT. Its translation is CASSPRGVRGGSGNTIYF. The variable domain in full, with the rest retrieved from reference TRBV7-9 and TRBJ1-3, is DTGVSQNPRHKITKRGQNVTFRCDPISEHNRLYWYRQTLGQGPEFLTYFQNEAQLEKSRLLSDRFSAERPKGSFSTLEIQRTEQGDSAMYLCASSPRGVRGGSGNTIYFGEGSWLTVV.

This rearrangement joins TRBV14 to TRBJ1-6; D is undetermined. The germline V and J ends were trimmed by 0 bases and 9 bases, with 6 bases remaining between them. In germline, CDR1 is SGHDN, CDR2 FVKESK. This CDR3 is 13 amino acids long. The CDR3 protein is CASSQDAGSPLHF. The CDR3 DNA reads TGTGCCAGCAGCCAAGATGCGGGTTCACCCCTCCACTTT.

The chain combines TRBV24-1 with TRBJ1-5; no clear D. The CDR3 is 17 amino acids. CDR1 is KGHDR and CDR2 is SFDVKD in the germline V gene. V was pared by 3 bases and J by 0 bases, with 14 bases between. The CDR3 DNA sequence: TGTGCCACCAGTGATGACGTGGCAGCGAATAGCAATCAGCCCCAGCATTTT. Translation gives CATSDDVAANSNQPQHF.

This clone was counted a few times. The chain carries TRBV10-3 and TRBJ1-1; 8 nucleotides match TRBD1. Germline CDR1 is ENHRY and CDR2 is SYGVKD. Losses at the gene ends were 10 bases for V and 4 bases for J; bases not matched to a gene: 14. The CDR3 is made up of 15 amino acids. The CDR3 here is CATHGQGNVGTEAFF. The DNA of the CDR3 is TGTGCCACCCACGGACAGGGCAATGTGGGCACTGAAGCTTTCTTT.

DNA of the CDR3: TGTGCCAGCTCGCGACAGGGGTTGGCTGGAAACACCATATATTTT. Translating gives CASSRQGLAGNTIYF. The genes are TRBV18 and TRBJ1-3, with TRBD1 matching over 8 bases. Germline values: CDR1 KGHSH, CDR2 LQKENI. CDR3 size: 15 residues. V dropped 6 bases and J dropped 2; count of bases not matched to a gene: 6.

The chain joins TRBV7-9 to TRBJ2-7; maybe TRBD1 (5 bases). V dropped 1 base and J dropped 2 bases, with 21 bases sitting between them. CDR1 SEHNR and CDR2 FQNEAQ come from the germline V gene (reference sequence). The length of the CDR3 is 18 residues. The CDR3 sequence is CASSLDRLGQGNPYEQYF. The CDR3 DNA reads TGTGCCAGCAGCTTAGATCGTTTGGGGCAGGGAAACCCCTACGAGCAGTACTTC.

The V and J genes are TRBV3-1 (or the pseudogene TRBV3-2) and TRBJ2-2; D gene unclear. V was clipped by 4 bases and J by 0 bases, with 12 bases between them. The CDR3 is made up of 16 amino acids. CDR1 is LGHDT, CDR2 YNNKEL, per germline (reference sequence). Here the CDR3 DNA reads TGTGCCAGCAGCCCCTCTAGAGCAGCGAACACCGGGGAGCTGTTTTTT. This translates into CASSPSRAANTGELFF.

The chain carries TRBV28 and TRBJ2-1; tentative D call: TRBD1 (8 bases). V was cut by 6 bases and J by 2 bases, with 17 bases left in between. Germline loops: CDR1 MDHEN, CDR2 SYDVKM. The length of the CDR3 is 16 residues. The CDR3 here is CASSPQQGGTYNEQFF. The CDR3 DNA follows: TGTGCCAGCAGCCCACAACAGGGGGGGACCTACAATGAGCAGTTCTTC. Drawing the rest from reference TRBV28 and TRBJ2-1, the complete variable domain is DVKVTQSSRYLVKRTGEKVFLECVQDMDHENMFWYRQDPGLGLRLIYFSYDVKMKEKGDIPEGYSVSREKKERFSLILESASTNQTSMYLCASSPQQGGTYNEQFFGPGTRLTVL.

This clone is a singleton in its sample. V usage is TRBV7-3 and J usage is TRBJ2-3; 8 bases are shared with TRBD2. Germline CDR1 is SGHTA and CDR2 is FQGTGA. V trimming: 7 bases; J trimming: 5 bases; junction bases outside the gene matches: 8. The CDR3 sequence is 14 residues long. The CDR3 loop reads CASNSGRGEDTQYF. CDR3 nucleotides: TGTGCCAGCAACAGCGGGAGAGGGGAAGATACGCAGTATTTT.

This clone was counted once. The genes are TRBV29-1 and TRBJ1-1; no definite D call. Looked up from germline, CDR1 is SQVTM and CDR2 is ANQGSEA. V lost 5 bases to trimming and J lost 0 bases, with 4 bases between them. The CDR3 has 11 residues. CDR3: CSVRVNTEAFF. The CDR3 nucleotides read TGCAGCGTTCGCGTGAACACTGAAGCTTTCTTT.

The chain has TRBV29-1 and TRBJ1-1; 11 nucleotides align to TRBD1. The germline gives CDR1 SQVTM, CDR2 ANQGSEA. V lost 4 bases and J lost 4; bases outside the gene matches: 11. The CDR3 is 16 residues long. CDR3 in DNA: TGCAGCGTTGGAGCCGATCCGGGACAGGGGGGCACTGAAGCTTTCTTT. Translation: CSVGADPGQGGTEAFF. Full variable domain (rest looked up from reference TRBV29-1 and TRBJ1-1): SAVISQKPSRDICQRGTSLTIQCQVDSQVTMMFWYRQQPGQSLTLIATANQGSEATYESGFVIDKFPISRPNLTFSTLTVSNMSPEDSSIYLCSVGADPGQGGTEAFFGQGTRLTVV.

CDR3 region: CATSDTGEGYGYTF. As DNA, the CDR3 is TGTGCCACCAGTGATACAGGGGAGGGCTATGGCTACACCTTC. The rearrangement uses TRBV24-1 and TRBJ1-2; 7 bases map to TRBD1. This CDR3 is 14 amino acids long. V shed 3 bases, J shed 4 bases, and the junction held 4 bases outside the gene matches. Germline values: CDR1 KGHDR, CDR2 SFDVKD.

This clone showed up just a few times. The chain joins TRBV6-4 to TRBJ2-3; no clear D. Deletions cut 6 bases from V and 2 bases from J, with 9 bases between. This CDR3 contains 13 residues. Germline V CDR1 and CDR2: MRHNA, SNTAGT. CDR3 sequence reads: CASSLGDTDTQYF. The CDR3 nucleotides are TGTGCCAGCAGCCTTGGAGACACAGATACGCAGTATTTT.

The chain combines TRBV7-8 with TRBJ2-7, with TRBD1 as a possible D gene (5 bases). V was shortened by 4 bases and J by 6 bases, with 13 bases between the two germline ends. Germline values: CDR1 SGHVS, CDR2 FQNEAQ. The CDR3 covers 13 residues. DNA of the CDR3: TGTGCCAGCAGCTCCCAGGGTGTAGGCGAGCAGTACTTC. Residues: CASSSQGVGEQYF.

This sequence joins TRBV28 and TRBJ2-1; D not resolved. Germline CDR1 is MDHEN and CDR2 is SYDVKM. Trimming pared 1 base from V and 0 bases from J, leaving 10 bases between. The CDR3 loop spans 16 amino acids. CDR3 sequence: CASSLLPPSSYNEQFF. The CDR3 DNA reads TGTGCCAGCAGTTTATTACCGCCCAGCTCCTACAATGAGCAGTTCTTC.

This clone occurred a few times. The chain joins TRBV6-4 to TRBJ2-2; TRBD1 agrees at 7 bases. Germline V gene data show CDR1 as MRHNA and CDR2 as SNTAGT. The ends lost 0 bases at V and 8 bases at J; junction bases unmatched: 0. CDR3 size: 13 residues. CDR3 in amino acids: CASSDSDRGELFF. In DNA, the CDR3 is TGTGCCAGCAGTGACTCGGACAGGGGGGAGCTGTTTTTT.

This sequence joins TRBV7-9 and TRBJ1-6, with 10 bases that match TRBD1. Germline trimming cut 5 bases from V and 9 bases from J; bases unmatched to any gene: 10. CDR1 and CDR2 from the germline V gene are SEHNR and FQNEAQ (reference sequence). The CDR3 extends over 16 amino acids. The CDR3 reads CASSKKTGGTGSPLHF. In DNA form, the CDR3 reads TGTGCCAGCAGCAAGAAGACAGGGGGCACGGGTTCACCCCTCCACTTT.

The chain's CDR3 is CASSSILSGYEQYF. The CDR3 coding sequence is TGTGCCAGCAGCTCGATCCTTTCGGGTTACGAGCAGTACTTC. J is TRBJ2-7 and V is TRBV13; D unresolved. Trimming shortened V by 4 bases and J by 4 bases, and 14 bases separated the two germline ends. Germline V gives CDR1 PRHDT, CDR2 FYEKMQ (reference sequence). This CDR3 has 14 amino acids.

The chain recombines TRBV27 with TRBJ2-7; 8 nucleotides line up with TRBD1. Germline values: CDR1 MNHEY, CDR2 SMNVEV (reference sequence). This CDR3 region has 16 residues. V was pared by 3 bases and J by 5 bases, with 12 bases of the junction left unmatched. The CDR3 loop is CASSLLRQGYQDEQYF. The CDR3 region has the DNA TGTGCCAGCAGTTTGTTGCGACAGGGGTATCAGGACGAGCAGTACTTC.

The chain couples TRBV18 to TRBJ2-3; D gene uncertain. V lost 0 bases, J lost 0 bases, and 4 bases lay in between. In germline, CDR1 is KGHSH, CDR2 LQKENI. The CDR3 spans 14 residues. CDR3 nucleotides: TGTGCCAGCTCACCACCGTCCAGCACAGATACGCAGTATTTT. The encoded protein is CASSPPSSTDTQYF.

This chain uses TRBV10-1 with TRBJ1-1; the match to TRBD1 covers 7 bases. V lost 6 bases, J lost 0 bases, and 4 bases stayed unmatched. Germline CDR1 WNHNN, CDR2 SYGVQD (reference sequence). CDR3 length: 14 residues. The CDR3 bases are TGCGCCAGCAGCCGGACAGGAGTGAACACTGAAGCTTTCTTT. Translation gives CASSRTGVNTEAFF.

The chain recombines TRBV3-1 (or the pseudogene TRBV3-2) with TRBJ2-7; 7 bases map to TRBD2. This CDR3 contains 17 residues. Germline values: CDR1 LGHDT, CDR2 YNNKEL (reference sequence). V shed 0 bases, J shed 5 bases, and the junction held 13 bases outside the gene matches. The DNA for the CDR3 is TGTGCCAGCAGCCAAGATCGTAGCGGGCTCAGGTTGGACGAGCAGTACTTC. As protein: CASSQDRSGLRLDEQYF.

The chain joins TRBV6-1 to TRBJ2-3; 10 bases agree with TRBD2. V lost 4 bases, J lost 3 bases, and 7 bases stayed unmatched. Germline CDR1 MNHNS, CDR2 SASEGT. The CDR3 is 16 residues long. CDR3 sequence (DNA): TGTGCCAGCAGTGCCGTAGCGGGAGGAGAGACAGATACGCAGTATTTT. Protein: CASSAVAGGETDTQYF.

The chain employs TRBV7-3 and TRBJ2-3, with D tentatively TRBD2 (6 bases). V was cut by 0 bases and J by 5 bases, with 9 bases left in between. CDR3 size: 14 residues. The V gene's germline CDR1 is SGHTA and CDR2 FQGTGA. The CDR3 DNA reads TGTGCCAGCAGCTTAACCCCGGGGGTAGATACGCAGTATTTT. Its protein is CASSLTPGVDTQYF.

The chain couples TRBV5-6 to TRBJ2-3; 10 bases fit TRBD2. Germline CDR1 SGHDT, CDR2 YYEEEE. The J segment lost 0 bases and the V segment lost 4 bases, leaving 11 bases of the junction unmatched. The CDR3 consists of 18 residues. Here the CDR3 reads CASSLLEASGSSTDTQYF. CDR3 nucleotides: TGTGCCAGCAGCCTGCTAGAAGCTAGCGGGAGTAGCACAGATACGCAGTATTTT.

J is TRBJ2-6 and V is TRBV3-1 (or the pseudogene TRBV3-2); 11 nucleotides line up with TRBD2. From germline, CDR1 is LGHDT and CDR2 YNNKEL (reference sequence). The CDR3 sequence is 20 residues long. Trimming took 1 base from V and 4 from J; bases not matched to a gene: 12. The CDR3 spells CASSQVAGGPHFGGANVLTF. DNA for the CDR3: TGTGCCAGCAGCCAAGTAGCGGGAGGGCCCCACTTTGGGGGGGCCAACGTCCTGACTTTC.

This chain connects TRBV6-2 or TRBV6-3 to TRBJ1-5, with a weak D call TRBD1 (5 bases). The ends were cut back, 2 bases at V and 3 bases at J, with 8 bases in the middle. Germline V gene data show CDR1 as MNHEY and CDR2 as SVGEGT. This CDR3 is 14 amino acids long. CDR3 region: CASSYRQLNQPQHF. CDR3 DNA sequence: TGTGCCAGCAGTTACAGACAGCTCAATCAGCCCCAGCATTTT.

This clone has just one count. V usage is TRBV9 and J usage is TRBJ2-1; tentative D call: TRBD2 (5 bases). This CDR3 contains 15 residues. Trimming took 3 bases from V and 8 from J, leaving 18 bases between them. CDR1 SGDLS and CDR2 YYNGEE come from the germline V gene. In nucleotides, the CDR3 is TGTGCCAGCAGCGACGGACCCACGGGGTTGGATGAGCAGTTCTTC. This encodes CASSDGPTGLDEQFF.

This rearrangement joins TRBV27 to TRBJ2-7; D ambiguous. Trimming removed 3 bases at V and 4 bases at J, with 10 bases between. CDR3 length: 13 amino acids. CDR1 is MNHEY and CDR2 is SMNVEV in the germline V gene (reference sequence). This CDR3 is CASSFFPVYEQYF. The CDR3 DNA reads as TGTGCCAGCAGTTTTTTTCCCGTATACGAGCAGTACTTC.

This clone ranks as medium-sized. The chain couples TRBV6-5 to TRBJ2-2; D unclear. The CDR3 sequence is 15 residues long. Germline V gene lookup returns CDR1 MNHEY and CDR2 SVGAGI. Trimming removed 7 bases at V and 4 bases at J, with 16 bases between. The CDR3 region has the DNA TGTGCCAGCAAAGTTGAGGCCCAGGCCACCGGGGAGCTGTTTTTT. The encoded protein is CASKVEAQATGELFF.